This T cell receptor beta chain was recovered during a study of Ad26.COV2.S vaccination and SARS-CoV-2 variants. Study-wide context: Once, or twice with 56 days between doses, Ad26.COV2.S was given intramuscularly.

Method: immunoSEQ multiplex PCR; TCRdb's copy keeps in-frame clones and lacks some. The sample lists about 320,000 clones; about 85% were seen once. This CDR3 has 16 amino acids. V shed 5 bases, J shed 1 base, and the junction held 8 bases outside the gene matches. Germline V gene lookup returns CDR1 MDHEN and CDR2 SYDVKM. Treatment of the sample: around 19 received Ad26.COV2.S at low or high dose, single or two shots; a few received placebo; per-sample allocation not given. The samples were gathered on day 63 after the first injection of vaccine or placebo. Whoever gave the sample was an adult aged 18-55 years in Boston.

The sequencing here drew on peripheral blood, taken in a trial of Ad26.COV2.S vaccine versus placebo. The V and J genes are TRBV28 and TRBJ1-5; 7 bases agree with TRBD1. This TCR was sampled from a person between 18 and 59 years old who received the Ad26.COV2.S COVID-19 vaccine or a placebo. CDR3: CASSTGDRVSNQPQHF. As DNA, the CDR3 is TGTGCCAGCAGTACTGGGGACAGAGTGAGCAATCAGCCCCAGCATTTT.